This T cell receptor (beta chain) was sequenced for a study of regulatory T cells in long-lasting Graves disease. Time point described: persistent/refractory GD, antithyroid drugs over 5 years with positive TRAb. Isolated PBMC RNA provided the starting material for the TCR library. Library construction for TCR beta used iRepertoire HTBI primers and Arm-PCR of CDR3 regions. One entry per CDR3 protein, called by TCRdb with MiXCR from the multiplex PCR reads. The table shows some 450,000 distinct CDR3 sequences, with 23% occurring only once. A single count supports this clonotype. The sequence came from a female donor with Graves disease. The specimen comprised peripheral blood mononuclear cells (PBMCs), sampled when the disease was refractory, from a patient treated with antithyroid drugs.

CDR3 DNA: TGTGCCAGCAGCAAAACAGAACCGGGACCGAGAAGCTCTGGAAACACCATATATTTT. This encodes CASSKTEPGPRSSGNTIYF. The V gene is TRBV3-1, the J gene TRBJ1-3; perhaps TRBD1 as D (5 bases). This CDR3 is 19 amino acids long. The V gene's germline CDR1 is LGHDT and CDR2 YNNKEL (reference sequence). Trimming removed 5 bases at V and 0 bases at J, with 23 bases between.